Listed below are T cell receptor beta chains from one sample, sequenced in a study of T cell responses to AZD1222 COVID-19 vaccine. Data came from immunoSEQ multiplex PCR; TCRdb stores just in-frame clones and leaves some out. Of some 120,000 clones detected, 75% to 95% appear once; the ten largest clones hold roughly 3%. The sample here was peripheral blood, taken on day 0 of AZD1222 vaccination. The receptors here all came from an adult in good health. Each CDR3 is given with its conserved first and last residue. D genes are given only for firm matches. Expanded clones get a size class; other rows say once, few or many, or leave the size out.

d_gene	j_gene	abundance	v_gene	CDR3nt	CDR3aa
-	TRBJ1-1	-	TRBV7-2	TGTGCCAGCAGCGAGAGAGGGGGGGGCCGGGAAGCTTTCTTT	CASSERGGGREAFF
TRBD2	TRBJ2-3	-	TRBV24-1	TGTGCCATCCAAGGAGCGGGAGTTAGCACAGATACGCAGTATTTT	CAIQGAGVSTDTQYF
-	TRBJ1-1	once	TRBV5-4	TGTGCCAGCAGCGCCGGGACGGGAATAGGAGCTTTCTTT	CASSAGTGIGAFF
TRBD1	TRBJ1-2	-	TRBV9	TGTGCCAGCAGCGTAGGACTCCCCGAACAGGGGGCTGGCTACACCTTC	CASSVGLPEQGAGYTF
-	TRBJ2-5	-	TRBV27	TGTGCCAGCAGTCCAGCGTCGGGGGACCAGTACTTC	CASSPASGDQYF
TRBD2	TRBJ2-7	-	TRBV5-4	TGTGCCAGCAGCTTGTCTGGTGGTAGCGGGAGAGTTTACGAGCAGTACTTC	CASSLSGGSGRVYEQYF
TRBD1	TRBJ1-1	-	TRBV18	TGTGCCAGCTCACCACTGACAGGGTACACTGAAGCTTTCTTT	CASSPLTGYTEAFF
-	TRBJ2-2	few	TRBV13	TGTGCCAGCAGCTTAGGGGTTAACACCGGGGAGCTGTTTTTT	CASSLGVNTGELFF
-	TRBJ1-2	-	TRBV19	TGTGCCAGTAGTAACCCCCTAGCGGGGGGGAACTATGGCTACACCTTC	CASSNPLAGGNYGYTF
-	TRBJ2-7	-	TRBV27	TGTGCCAGCAGTTTGCAATCCGGTACAGCCACCGAGAACGAGCAGTACTTC	CASSLQSGTATENEQYF
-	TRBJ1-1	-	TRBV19	TGTGCCAGTAGTATCTGGAGTCCGCTGAACACTGAAGCTTTCTTT	CASSIWSPLNTEAFF
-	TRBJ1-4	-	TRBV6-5	TGTGCCAGCAGTTACGCCGACAGATTTCCTGAAAAACTGTTTTTT	CASSYADRFPEKLFF
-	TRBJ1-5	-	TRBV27	TGTGCCAGCAGCCCTCAGGGGATCCAGCCCCAGCATTTT	CASSPQGIQPQHF
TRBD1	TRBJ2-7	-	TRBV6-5	TGTGCCACCTCAACCGGGACAGGGGGGTCCTACGAGCAGTACTTC	CATSTGTGGSYEQYF
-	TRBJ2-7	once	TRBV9	TGTGCCAGCAGCGTGTCTCAAGGTGACTACGAGCAGTACTTC	CASSVSQGDYEQYF
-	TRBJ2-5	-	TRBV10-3	TGTGCCACCTCGAGACTCCCCTTAGAGACCCAGTACTTC	CATSRLPLETQYF
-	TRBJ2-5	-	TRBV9	TGTGCCAGCAGCGTCGATTCTTTGGGGACCCAGTACTTC	CASSVDSLGTQYF
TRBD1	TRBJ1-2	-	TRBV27	TGTGCCAGCAGTTTAAACAGGGGAAGTGGCTACACCTTC	CASSLNRGSGYTF
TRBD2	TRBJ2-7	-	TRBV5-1	TGCGCCAGCAGCTTGGGGACTAGCGGTTACGAGCAGTACTTC	CASSLGTSGYEQYF
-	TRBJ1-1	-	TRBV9	TGTGCCAGCAGCGTAGGACAGGCCGGGAAGACTGAAGCTTTCTTT	CASSVGQAGKTEAFF
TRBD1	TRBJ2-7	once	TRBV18	TGTGCCAGCTCACCACAGGGGGCGTTTAGCGAGCAGTACTTC	CASSPQGAFSEQYF
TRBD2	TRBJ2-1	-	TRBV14	TGTGCCAGCAGCCAAGATCGGGGGACTAGCGGTATGTACAATGAGCAGTTCTTC	CASSQDRGTSGMYNEQFF
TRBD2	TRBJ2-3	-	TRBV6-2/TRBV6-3	TGTGCCAGCAGTAACTTAGCGGGATCACCAGATACGCAGTATTTT	CASSNLAGSPDTQYF
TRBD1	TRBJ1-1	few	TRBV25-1	TGTGCCAGCAGTGAGCGACAGGGTAGGACTGAAGCTTTCTTT	CASSERQGRTEAFF
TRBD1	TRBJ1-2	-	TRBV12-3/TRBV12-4	TGTGCCAGCAGCCCGACAGGGAAGGGTGGCTACACCTTC	CASSPTGKGGYTF
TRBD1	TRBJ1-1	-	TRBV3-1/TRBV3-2	TGTGCCAGCAGCCCTGGACAGGCCCAGGGAGCAGCTTTCTTT	CASSPGQAQGAAFF
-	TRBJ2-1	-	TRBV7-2	TGTGCCAGTAAAGGTCGGACTAACCTCCCGGGCCTCTACAATGAGCAGTTCTTC	CASKGRTNLPGLYNEQFF
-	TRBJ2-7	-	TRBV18	TGTGCCAGCTCACTACGGAGGGCTACGGACGAGCAGTACTTC	CASSLRRATDEQYF
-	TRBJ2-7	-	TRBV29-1	TGCAGCGTAGAAACAGGGGAGGGCGAGCAGTACTTC	CSVETGEGEQYF
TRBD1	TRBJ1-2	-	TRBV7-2	TGTGCCAGCAGCCCAGAGGGACAGGGGTACTATGGCTACACCTTC	CASSPEGQGYYGYTF
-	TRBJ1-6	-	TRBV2	TGTGCCAGTACCAGGGAACTTAATTCACCCCTCCACTTT	CASTRELNSPLHF
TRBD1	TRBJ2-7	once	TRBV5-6	TGTGCCAGCAACCCGGGACAGGGGTTCTACGAGCAGTACTTC	CASNPGQGFYEQYF
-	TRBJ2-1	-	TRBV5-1	TGCGCCAGCAGCTTGGGAGGGGTGTTTGAGCAGTTCTTC	CASSLGGVFEQFF
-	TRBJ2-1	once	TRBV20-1	TGCAGTGCTAGTCGTGGGCTCGCCTACAATGAGCAGTTCTTC	CSASRGLAYNEQFF
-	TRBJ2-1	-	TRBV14	TGTGCCAGCAGCCAAGCTAGCTCCTACAATGAGCAGTTCTTC	CASSQASSYNEQFF
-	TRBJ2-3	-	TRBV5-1	TGCGCCAGCACCATCCGCGGCGCGGGTATGGGCACAGATACGCAGTATTTT	CASTIRGAGMGTDTQYF
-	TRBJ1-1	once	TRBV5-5	TGTGCCAGCAGCTTGGTTGGCACGAACACTGAAGCTTTCTTT	CASSLVGTNTEAFF
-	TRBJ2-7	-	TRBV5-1	TGCGCCAGCAGCTTGGCCGGGCGGATATCCTACGAGCAGTACTTC	CASSLAGRISYEQYF
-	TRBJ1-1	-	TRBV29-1	TGCAGCGTTGAGCCGCAGGTGAATGAAGCTTTCTTT	CSVEPQVNEAFF
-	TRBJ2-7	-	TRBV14	TGTGCCAGCAGCCAAGTGGCAGGGTTCCCCTACGAGCAGTACTTC	CASSQVAGFPYEQYF